This T cell receptor (beta chain) was identified in a study of cytomegalovirus exposure and HLA in healthy donors. Points from the study as a whole: It has been reported that TCR beta sequences accurately predicted the HLA-A and HLA-B alleles of most subjects. In a later analysis, at a false discovery rate of 0.05, approximately 16,000 TCR beta sequences were associated with HLA alleles. Rare TCR sequences dominated, though some public TCRs recurred in many donors. Cytomegalovirus status was reportedly diagnosed by the classifier with high specificity and sensitivity.

Germline V gene lookup returns CDR1 MNHNY and CDR2 SVGAGI (reference sequence). CDR3 length: 16 residues. J lost 7 bases, V lost 7 bases, and 17 bases had no gene match. This clone appeared a few times. Antigen: not known. Amplification used 60 Vbeta primers and 13 Jbeta primers. Method: immunoSEQ multiplex PCR; TCRdb's copy keeps in-frame clones and lacks some. The table has about 74,000 clones, more than 65% seen once; the top ten hold around 10%. The TCR sequence derives from a woman in her thirties or forties in good health and CMV-seropositive. The chain links TRBV6-6 to TRBJ1-2; 8 nucleotides match TRBD1. The sequencing input was PBMCs. Here the CDR3 reads CASNTGGQGSIGGYTF. In DNA form, the CDR3 reads TGTGCCAGCAATACCGGAGGACAGGGTTCAATTGGTGGCTACACCTTC.